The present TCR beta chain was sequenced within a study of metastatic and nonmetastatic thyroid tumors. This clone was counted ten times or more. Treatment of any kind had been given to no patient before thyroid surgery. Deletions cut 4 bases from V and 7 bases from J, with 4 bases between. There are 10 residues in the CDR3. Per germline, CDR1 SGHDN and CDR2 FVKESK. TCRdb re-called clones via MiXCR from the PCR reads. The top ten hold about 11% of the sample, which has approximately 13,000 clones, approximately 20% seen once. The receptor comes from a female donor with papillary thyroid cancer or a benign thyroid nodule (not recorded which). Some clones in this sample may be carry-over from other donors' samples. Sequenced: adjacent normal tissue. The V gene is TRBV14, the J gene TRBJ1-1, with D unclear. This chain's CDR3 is CASSLLEAFF. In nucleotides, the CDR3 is TGTGCCAGCAGCCTACTTGAAGCTTTCTTT.